This TCR beta chain was observed in a study of blood T cell repertoires in COVID-19. Libraries were prepared by immunoSEQ multiplex PCR; TCRdb keeps only in-frame clonotypes and omits some of them. Seen here are about 220,000 clones, roughly 90% observed once, and the top ten hold more than 2.5%. The CDR3 extends over 15 amino acids. The trim removed 6 bases at V and 2 bases at J, leaving 10 bases unmatched. Germline-derived CDR1 and CDR2 are MNHEY and SMNVEV (reference sequence). Sample: PBMCs or T cells enriched from blood (not recorded which). The chain couples TRBV27 to TRBJ2-7, with 7 positions matching TRBD2. This sequence originates from a woman in her twenties or thirties who had recovered from COVID-19. This CDR3 is CASSDTGEGAYEQYF. DNA for the CDR3: TGTGCCAGCAGCGATACGGGGGAGGGCGCCTACGAGCAGTACTTC.